The sequence of this TCR beta chain was determined in a study of CD8 T cells in Susac syndrome. Both CD4+ and CD8+ T cells were negatively isolated, and TEMRA cells underwent FACS enrichment. RNA amounts of 0.5 to 1 ug underwent reverse transcription with random hexamers. TCRdb called the immunoSEQ multiplex PCR reads again in MiXCR, with one record for every CDR3 protein. Of approximately 170,000 distinct CDR3 sequences in the sample, about 91% are singletons; the top ten hold 0.08%. CDR1 is SGHTA and CDR2 is FQGTGA in the germline V gene. V was clipped by 1 base and J by 0 bases, with 12 bases between them. This CDR3 has 16 residues.

The sequencing input was CD4+ T cells from PBMCs. The chain is built from TRBV7-3 and TRBJ1-1; no definite D call. The TCR originated in a human donor in good health. Written as DNA, the CDR3 is TGTGCCAGCAGCTTAAACCGCCAGGCCCTGAACACTGAAGCTTTCTTT. It is translated as CASSLNRQALNTEAFF.